This T cell receptor beta chain comes out of a study of T cell responses to AZD1222 COVID-19 vaccine. In the case of this clone: The antigen remains unidentified.

Whole-study findings and limits: Distributed over spike, vaccine-associated CD4 TCRs predominated at 160-218 and 743-854. Recipients of AZD1222 seropositive at baseline numbered only five or six. Unmutated regions of variants are reportedly targeted by nearly half of spike-specific TCRs.

Produced via immunoSEQ multiplex PCR; TCRdb's table is partial and in-frame only. The sample has about 150,000 clones; about 88% are singletons. CDR3 length: 13 residues. V was pared by 10 bases and J by 4 bases, with 16 bases between. The germline gives CDR1 SNHLY, CDR2 FYNNEI. The sample here was peripheral blood, taken after recovery from COVID-19. The sequence derives from an adult who had recovered from COVID-19. The chain couples TRBV2 to TRBJ1-1; possible D gene TRBD1, 5 bases. The CDR3 loop reads CATLGVRSTEAFF. The CDR3 nucleotides are TGTGCCACTCTGGGGGTGAGAAGCACTGAAGCTTTCTTT.